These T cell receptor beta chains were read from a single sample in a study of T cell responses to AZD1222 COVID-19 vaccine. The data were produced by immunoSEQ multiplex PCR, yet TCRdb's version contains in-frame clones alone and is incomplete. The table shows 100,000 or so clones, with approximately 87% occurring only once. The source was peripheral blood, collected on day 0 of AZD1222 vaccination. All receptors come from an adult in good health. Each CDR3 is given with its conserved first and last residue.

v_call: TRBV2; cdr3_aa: CASRGGNQPQHF
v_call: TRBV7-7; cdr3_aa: CASSLRNTDTQYF
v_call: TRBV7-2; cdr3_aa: CASSLIPGAGYEQYF
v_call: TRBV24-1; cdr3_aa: CATSRSTPGLADYNEQFF
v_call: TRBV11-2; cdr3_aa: CASSSQGIEQFF
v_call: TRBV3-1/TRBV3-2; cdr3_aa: CASSQDIVRGQAFF
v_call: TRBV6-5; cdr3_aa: CASSYSGEHYGYTF
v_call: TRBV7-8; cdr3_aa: CASSLRGGTDTQYF
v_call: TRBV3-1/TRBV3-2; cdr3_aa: CASSQGGRAGELFF
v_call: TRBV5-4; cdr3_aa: CASSLDPQGEEQFF
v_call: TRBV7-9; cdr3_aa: CASSLDSLGYTF
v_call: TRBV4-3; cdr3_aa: CASSQDLLVTGELFF
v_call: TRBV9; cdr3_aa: CASSVGPNNEQFF
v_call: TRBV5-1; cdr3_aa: CASSTTDRSSYEQYF
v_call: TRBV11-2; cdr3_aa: CASSLGTVNSPLHF
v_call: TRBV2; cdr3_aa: CASRDREADYGYTF
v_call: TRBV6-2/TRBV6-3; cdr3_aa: CASSPLPGTVEAFF